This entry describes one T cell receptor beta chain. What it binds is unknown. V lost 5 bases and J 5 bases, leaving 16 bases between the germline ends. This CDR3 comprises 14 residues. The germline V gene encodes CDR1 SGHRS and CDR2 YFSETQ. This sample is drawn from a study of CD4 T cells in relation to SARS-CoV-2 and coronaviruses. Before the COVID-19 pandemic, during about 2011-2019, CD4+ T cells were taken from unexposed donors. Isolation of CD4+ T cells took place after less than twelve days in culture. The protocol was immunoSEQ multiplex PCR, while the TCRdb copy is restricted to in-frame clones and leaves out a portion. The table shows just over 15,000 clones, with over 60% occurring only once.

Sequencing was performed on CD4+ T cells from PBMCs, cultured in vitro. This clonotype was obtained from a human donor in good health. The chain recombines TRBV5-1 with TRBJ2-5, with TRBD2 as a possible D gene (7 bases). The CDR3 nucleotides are TGCGCCAGCAGAAGGGGGGGGGAGTCGGAGACCCAGTACTTC. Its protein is CASRRGGESETQYF.